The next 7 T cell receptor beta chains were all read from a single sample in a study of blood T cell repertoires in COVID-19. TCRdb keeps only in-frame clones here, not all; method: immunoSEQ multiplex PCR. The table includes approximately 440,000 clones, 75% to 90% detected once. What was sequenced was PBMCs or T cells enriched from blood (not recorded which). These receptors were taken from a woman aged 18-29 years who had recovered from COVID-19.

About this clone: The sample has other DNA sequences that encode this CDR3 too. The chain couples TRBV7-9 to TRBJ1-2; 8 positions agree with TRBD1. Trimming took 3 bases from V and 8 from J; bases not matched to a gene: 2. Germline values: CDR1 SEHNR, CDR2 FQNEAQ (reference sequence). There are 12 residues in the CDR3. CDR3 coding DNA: TGTGCCAGCAGCTTGACAGGGGTCGGCTACACCTTC. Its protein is CASSLTGVGYTF.

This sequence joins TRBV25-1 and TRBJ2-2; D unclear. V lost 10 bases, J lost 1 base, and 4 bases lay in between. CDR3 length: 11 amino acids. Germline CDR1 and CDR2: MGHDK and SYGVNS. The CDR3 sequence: CATQNTGELFF. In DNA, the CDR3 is TGTGCCACCCAGAACACCGGGGAGCTGTTTTTT.

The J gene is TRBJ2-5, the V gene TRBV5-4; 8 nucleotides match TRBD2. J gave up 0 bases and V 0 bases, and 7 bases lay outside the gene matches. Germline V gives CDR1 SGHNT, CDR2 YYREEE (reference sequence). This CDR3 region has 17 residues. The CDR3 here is CASSLDAGGTNQETQYF. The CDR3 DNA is TGTGCCAGCAGCTTGGACGCGGGGGGTACCAACCAAGAGACCCAGTACTTC.

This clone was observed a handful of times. CDR3 nucleotides: TGTGCCAGCAGCTTAGATCGAGGGAGTGGCTACACCTTC. This sequence encodes CASSLDRGSGYTF. The chain uses TRBV11-2 and TRBJ1-2; no definite D call. V was clipped by 0 bases and J by 7 bases, with 9 bases between them. Per germline, CDR1 SGHAT and CDR2 FQNNGV. The CDR3 totals 13 residues. The full variable domain, rest sourced from reference TRBV11-2 and TRBJ1-2, is EAGVAQSPRYKIIEKRQSVAFWCNPISGHATLYWYQQILGQGPKLLIQFQNNGVVDDSQLPKDRFSAERLKGVDSTLKIQPAKLEDSAVYLCASSLDRGSGYTFGSGTRLTVV.

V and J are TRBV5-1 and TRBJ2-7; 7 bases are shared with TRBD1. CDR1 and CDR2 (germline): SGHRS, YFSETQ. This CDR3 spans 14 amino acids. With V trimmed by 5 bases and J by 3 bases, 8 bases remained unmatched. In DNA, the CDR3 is TGCGCCAGCAGTTTCGGGACAGACTTCTACGAGCAGTACTTC. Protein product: CASSFGTDFYEQYF.

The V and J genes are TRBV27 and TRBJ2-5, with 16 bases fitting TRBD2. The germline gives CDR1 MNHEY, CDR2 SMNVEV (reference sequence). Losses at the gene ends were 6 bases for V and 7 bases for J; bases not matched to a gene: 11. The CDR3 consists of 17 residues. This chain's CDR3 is CASSPFGTSGGEVTQYF. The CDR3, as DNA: TGTGCCAGCAGCCCCTTCGGGACTAGCGGGGGGGAGGTGACCCAGTACTTC.

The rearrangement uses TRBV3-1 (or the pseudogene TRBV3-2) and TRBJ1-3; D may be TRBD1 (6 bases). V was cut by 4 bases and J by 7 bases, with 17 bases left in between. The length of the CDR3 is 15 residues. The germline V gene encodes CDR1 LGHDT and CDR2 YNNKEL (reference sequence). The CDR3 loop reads CASSRLRGPGNTIYF. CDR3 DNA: TGTGCCAGCAGCCGACTCAGGGGCCCAGGGAACACCATATATTTT.